The TCR beta chain described here comes from a study of early T cells in non-severe SARS-CoV-2 infection. Study in general: Sequenced material consisted of bulk RNA (from unsorted whole blood), and chains were unpaired.

This clonotype was seen only a few times. TCRdb fed the 5' RACE reads into MiXCR, producing one record per CDR3 protein. In the table there are tens of thousands of distinct CDR3 sequences, 7% to 10% of which are singletons. This TCR was recovered from an adult who was a healthcare worker with PCR-confirmed SARS-CoV-2 infection or an uninfected control (not recorded which). The specimen was whole blood.

The CDR3 DNA reads as TGTGCCAGCTCATCTGAGAAATACAATGAGCAGTTCTTC. Protein product: CASSSEKYNEQFF. This chain links TRBV18 with TRBJ2-1; D ambiguous. CDR1 and CDR2 from the germline V gene are KGHSH and LQKENI. V was pared by 5 bases and J by 4 bases, with 9 bases between. The CDR3 has 13 amino acids.